A single sample is the source of the 15 T cell receptor beta chains below, sequenced in a study of siplizumab effects on memory and regulatory T cells. Only in-frame clones appear in the TCRdb table, and some are missing; sequencing was by immunoSEQ multiplex PCR. This table holds more than 95,000 clones, 85% to 95% found once. The sample consisted of CD4+ T cells sorted from blood. These TCRs come from a human donor in good health.

V is TRBV6-1 and J is TRBJ2-7; TRBD2 matches at 7 bases. This CDR3 comprises 12 residues. CDR1 is MNHNS, CDR2 SASEGT, per germline. J was trimmed by 4 bases and V by 6 bases; bases with no gene match: 3. As DNA, the CDR3 is TGTGCCAGCAGCTCTAGCGGTTACGAGCAGTACTTC. This encodes CASSSSGYEQYF.

This chain links TRBV7-9 with TRBJ1-4, with a tentative D call TRBD1 (6 bases). Germline V gene sequence: CDR1 SEHNR, CDR2 FQNEAQ (reference sequence). The V gene lost 5 bases and the J gene lost 0 bases, with 10 bases spanning the gap. The CDR3 runs to 15 residues. In nucleotides, the CDR3 is TGTGCCAGCAGCACAGGGTTTGCAACTAATGAAAAACTGTTTTTT. Amino acids: CASSTGFATNEKLFF.

This sequence joins TRBV4-1 and TRBJ2-1; 8 bases map to TRBD2. CDR1 is MGHRA, CDR2 YSYEKL, per germline. This CDR3 is 16 amino acids long. J was trimmed by 1 base and V by 6 bases; bases with no gene match: 8. CDR3 sequence: CASRSGGRASYNEQFF. CDR3 coding DNA: TGCGCCAGCAGAAGCGGGGGCCGAGCTTCCTACAATGAGCAGTTCTTC.

This clone was seen only once. The chain couples TRBV5-4 to TRBJ2-3; TRBD1 matches at 9 bases. The CDR3 loop spans 15 amino acids. V gave up 2 bases and J gave up 2 bases; unmatched junction bases: 3. Germline V lookup: CDR1 SGHNT, CDR2 YYREEE (reference sequence). CDR3 in amino acids: CASSLQGAVTDTQYF. The CDR3 DNA reads as TGTGCCAGCAGCTTACAGGGGGCCGTCACAGATACGCAGTATTTT.

The chain is built from TRBV29-1 and TRBJ1-1, with 9 bases identical to TRBD1. After removal of 5 bases from V and 6 bases from J, the junction contained 13 bases not matched to a gene. Germline CDR1 reads SQVTM; CDR2 reads ANQGSEA. This CDR3 contains 15 residues. The CDR3 sequence: CSVRPGTGPGAEAFF. The CDR3 nucleotides are TGCAGCGTTCGTCCCGGGACAGGGCCGGGGGCTGAAGCTTTCTTT. The full variable domain, in which reference TRBV29-1 and TRBJ1-1 provide the parts outside the CDR3, is SAVISQKPSRDICQRGTSLTIQCQVDSQVTMMFWYRQQPGQSLTLIATANQGSEATYESGFVIDKFPISRPNLTFSTLTVSNMSPEDSSIYLCSVRPGTGPGAEAFFGQGTRLTVV.

The chain links TRBV6-5 to TRBJ2-7, with 16 nucleotides matching TRBD2. The CDR3 loop spans 16 amino acids. CDR1 is MNHEY and CDR2 is SVGAGI in the germline V gene. V dropped 4 bases and J dropped 7; count of bases not matched to a gene: 7. The CDR3 region has the DNA TGTGCCAGCAGTTCCGGGACTAGCGGGAGGGCGGGAGAGCAGTACTTC. This translates into CASSSGTSGRAGEQYF.

CDR3 region: CASSLGTSGGAYNEQFF. The DNA of the CDR3 is TGCGCCAGCAGCTTGGGAACTAGCGGGGGTGCCTACAATGAGCAGTTCTTC. This rearrangement joins TRBV5-1 to TRBJ2-1; 11 positions agree with TRBD2. Germline V gene lookup returns CDR1 SGHRS and CDR2 YFSETQ. The CDR3 loop spans 17 amino acids. Germline trimming cut 0 bases from V and 2 bases from J; bases unmatched to any gene: 4.

CDR3 nucleotide sequence: TGTGCCAGTAGTATCAGGGGCCCTCTTAAAAGCTACACCTTC. It specifies CASSIRGPLKSYTF. This chain uses TRBV19 with TRBJ1-2, with D perhaps TRBD1 (6 bases). V was clipped by 3 bases and J by 9 bases, with 17 bases between them. Germline assignment: CDR1 LNHDA and CDR2 SQIVND (reference sequence). This CDR3 contains 14 residues. Together with reference TRBV19 and TRBJ1-2, the CDR3 gives the full variable domain: DGGITQSPKYLFRKEGQNVTLSCEQNLNHDAMYWYRQDPGQGLRLIYYSQIVNDFQKGDIAEGYSVSREKKESFPLTVTSAQKNPTAFYLCASSIRGPLKSYTFGSGTRLTVV.

The rearrangement uses TRBV5-1 and TRBJ2-7, with 10 nucleotides matching TRBD1. Germline V gene sequence: CDR1 SGHRS, CDR2 YFSETQ. The CDR3 length is 13 residues. J was trimmed by 7 bases and V by 3 bases; bases with no gene match: 4. The CDR3 DNA reads as TGCGCCAGCAGCTGGGGACAGGGGCGGGAGCAGTACTTC. Its protein is CASSWGQGREQYF.

V usage is TRBV21-1 and J usage is TRBJ2-7; the table's D call, TRBD2, was not checked against the DNA. TRBV21-1 is recorded as a pseudogene. The CDR3 length is 15 residues. DNA for the CDR3: TGTGCCAGCTTCGGGCTGGGACTAGTACTAGATGAGCAGTACTTC. Translated, it gives CASFGLGLVLDEQYF.

The CDR3 loop is CSGGWGEFMNTEAFF. Written as DNA, the CDR3 is TGCAGCGGGGGGTGGGGAGAATTCATGAACACTGAAGCTTTCTTT. The chain is built from TRBV29-1 and TRBJ1-1; possibly TRBD1 for D (5 bases). V was shortened by 7 bases and J by 0 bases, with 18 bases between the two germline ends. Germline assignment: CDR1 SQVTM and CDR2 ANQGSEA. There are 15 residues in the CDR3.

This chain links TRBV5-1 with TRBJ1-5, with 8 bases that match TRBD1. V lost 1 base and J lost 5; bases outside the gene matches: 2. In germline, CDR1 is SGHRS, CDR2 YFSETQ. CDR3 size: 14 residues. The CDR3 spells CASSLTGGDQPQHF. CDR3 in DNA: TGCGCCAGCAGCTTGACAGGGGGGGATCAGCCCCAGCATTTT.

This clone was observed once. This chain uses TRBV2 with TRBJ2-7; 8 bases agree with TRBD2. CDR1 and CDR2 (germline): SNHLY, FYNNEI. J was trimmed by 1 base and V by 4 bases; bases with no gene match: 3. The length of the CDR3 is 14 residues. The chain's CDR3 is CASSGGGLSYEQYF. CDR3 DNA: TGTGCCAGCAGTGGCGGGGGGCTTTCCTACGAGCAGTACTTC.

The chain joins TRBV7-9 to TRBJ1-6; 10 positions agree with TRBD1. CDR3 size: 15 residues. After removal of 5 bases from V and 8 bases from J, the junction contained 6 bases not matched to a gene. Germline V gives CDR1 SEHNR, CDR2 FQNEAQ (reference sequence). The CDR3 loop reads CASSRDRGDYSPLHF. In DNA form, the CDR3 reads TGTGCCAGCAGCCGGGACAGGGGTGATTATTCACCCCTCCACTTT.

V gene TRBV11-2 combines with J gene TRBJ2-1; possible D gene TRBD2, 6 bases. V lost 5 bases and J 4 bases, leaving 9 bases between the germline ends. The CDR3 contains 13 residues. Germline V gene sequence: CDR1 SGHAT, CDR2 FQNNGV. CDR3 in amino acids: CASSNREYNEQFF. Here the CDR3 DNA reads TGTGCCAGCAGCAACCGGGAGTACAATGAGCAGTTCTTC.